The clone carrying this TCR beta chain was seen repeatedly, ten times or more. As yet, its antigen is unknown. This entry belongs to a study of early T cells in non-severe SARS-CoV-2 infection. Findings of the study overall: Sequences matched to VDJdb favored anti-spike CD8 responses, while private and CD4 specificities were missed.

There are 15 residues in the CDR3. The germline V gene has CDR1 ENHRY and CDR2 SYGVKD. J lost 2 bases, V lost 7 bases, and 6 bases had no gene match. cDNA molecules, individually, were tagged with unique molecular identifiers. TCRdb passed the 5' RACE reads through MiXCR, listing each CDR3 protein once. The repertoire consists of 55,000 to 70,000 distinct CDR3 sequences, with roughly 4.6% occurring once and the leading ten covering 3.6%. Material: whole blood, obtained at baseline. This TCR was sampled from an adult who was a healthcare worker with PCR-confirmed SARS-CoV-2 infection or an uninfected control (not recorded which). The donor label of this sample is uncertain. The chain joins TRBV10-3 to TRBJ2-3; 10 bases are shared with TRBD1. The CDR3 bases are TGTGCCATCACCCCGGGACAGGGGAACACAGATACGCAGTATTTT. Its protein product is CAITPGQGNTDTQYF.